The 32 T cell receptor beta chains given below trace back to one sample, sequenced in a study of OX40 agonist ivuxolimab in advanced cancers. TCRdb keeps only in-frame clones here, not all; method: immunoSEQ multiplex PCR. The table lists 90,000 to 100,000 clones, around 85% of them singletons. The sample here was CD4+ or CD8+ T cells sorted from blood, taken in a trial of the OX40 agonist ivuxolimab. The receptor source for this set is an adult with an advanced solid tumor such as melanoma, head and neck, liver or kidney cancer.

This chain connects TRBV28 to TRBJ1-2; no firm D call. The germline gives CDR1 MDHEN, CDR2 SYDVKM. The CDR3 length is 13 residues. The CDR3 DNA is TGTATAGTATGGGTCCGGTGGGTATCGGGCTACACCTTC. Protein sequence: CIVWVRWVSGYTF.

This clone was seen a handful of times. The chain links TRBV7-9 to TRBJ2-3; TRBD2 is a possible D gene (6 bases). V was trimmed by 4 bases and J by 5 bases, leaving 19 bases between them. The CDR3 has 16 residues. Germline V lookup: CDR1 SEHNR, CDR2 FQNEAQ (reference sequence). The chain's CDR3 is CASSSPLADLGDTQYF. The DNA for the CDR3 is TGTGCCAGCAGCTCACCCTTAGCGGACCTGGGAGATACGCAGTATTTT.

The V call is TRBV18, the J call TRBJ2-5; D ambiguous. CDR3 length: 13 residues. Germline V gene sequence: CDR1 KGHSH, CDR2 LQKENI. Trimming removed 0 bases at V and 4 bases at J, with 6 bases between. Here the CDR3 reads CASSPPHSETQYF. CDR3 coding DNA: TGTGCCAGCTCACCACCCCATTCAGAGACCCAGTACTTC. The whole variable domain, filled in from reference TRBV18 and TRBJ2-5, reads NAGVMQNPRHLVRRRGQEARLRCSPMKGHSHVYWYRQLPEEGLKFMVYLQKENIIDESGMPKERFSAEFPKEGPSILRIQQVVRGDSAAYFCASSPPHSETQYFGPGTRLLVL.

The chain has TRBV13 and TRBJ2-5; no firm D call. CDR1 is PRHDT, CDR2 FYEKMQ, per germline (reference sequence). V was trimmed by 6 bases and J by 7 bases, leaving 15 bases between them. This CDR3 region has 13 residues. CDR3 in amino acids: CASRTRTAGTQYF. Written as DNA, the CDR3 is TGTGCCAGCAGAACTCGGACCGCTGGGACCCAGTACTTC.

In its sample, this clone was seen a few times. The chain joins TRBV7-2 to TRBJ2-7, with D unclear. Trimming removed 8 bases from V and 6 bases from J, with 11 bases in between. In germline, CDR1 is SGHTA, CDR2 FQGNSA. There are 11 residues in the CDR3. This chain's CDR3 is CASANGGEQYF. The CDR3 nucleotides read TGTGCCAGCGCCAACGGCGGCGAGCAGTACTTC.

The gene calls are TRBV4-3 and TRBJ2-3; possibly TRBD1 or TRBD2 for D (5 bases each). CDR3 length: 15 residues. The V and J ends lost 1 base and 1 base respectively, with 9 bases between them. Germline values: CDR1 LGHNA, CDR2 YSLEER. The CDR3 here is CASSQGRDGTDTQYF. The DNA of the CDR3 is TGCGCCAGCAGCCAAGGTCGGGACGGCACAGATACGCAGTATTTT.

The V call is TRBV7-9, the J call TRBJ1-2; no reliable D call. The CDR3 is made up of 12 amino acids. Trimming stripped 5 bases from V and 1 base from J, with 5 bases between. Germline CDR1 reads SEHNR; CDR2 reads FQNEAQ (reference sequence). The CDR3 spells CASSASNYGYTF. DNA for the CDR3: TGTGCCAGCAGCGCCAGTAACTATGGCTACACCTTC.

The chain recombines TRBV7-2 with TRBJ2-4; D gene unclear. The CDR3 spans 16 residues. Germline V gives CDR1 SGHTA, CDR2 FQGNSA. The V end was cut by 3 bases, the J end by 7 bases, with 19 bases between. The CDR3 bases are TGTGCCAGCAGCTTTCAACTTGGTGTCGGCGGTAACATTCAGTACTTC. The encoded protein is CASSFQLGVGGNIQYF.

The rearrangement uses TRBV28 and TRBJ1-5; D perhaps matches TRBD1 (6 bases). The CDR3 spans 15 residues. From germline, CDR1 is MDHEN and CDR2 SYDVKM. Trimming pared 2 bases from V and 1 base from J, leaving 9 bases between. DNA for the CDR3: TGTGCCAGCAGTTTAGGCAGGGGCAGCAATCAGCCCCAGCATTTT. It encodes CASSLGRGSNQPQHF.

The chain is built from TRBV5-1 and TRBJ1-5; perhaps TRBD1 as D (5 bases). Germline assignment: CDR1 SGHRS and CDR2 YFSETQ. This CDR3 has 15 residues. Deletions cut 8 bases from V and 3 bases from J, with 18 bases between. This CDR3 is CARKGTRELNQPQHF. CDR3 nucleotides: TGCGCCAGAAAAGGGACCCGGGAGCTCAATCAGCCCCAGCATTTT.

V usage is TRBV6-1 and J usage is TRBJ1-5; 8 bases fit TRBD1. V trimming: 6 bases; J trimming: 5 bases; junction bases outside the gene matches: 6. The V gene's germline CDR1 is MNHNS and CDR2 SASEGT. The CDR3 covers 14 residues. CDR3 in amino acids: CASRQDRGHQPQHF. The CDR3 DNA sequence: TGTGCCAGCAGGCAAGACAGGGGCCATCAGCCCCAGCATTTT.

The CDR3 DNA follows: TGTGCCAGCAGTCCGGGGACAGTTTATAATTCACCCCTCCACTTT. This encodes CASSPGTVYNSPLHF. V gene TRBV27 combines with J gene TRBJ1-6; 7 bases agree with TRBD1. Germline V gives CDR1 MNHEY, CDR2 SMNVEV (reference sequence). V dropped 5 bases and J dropped 4; count of bases not matched to a gene: 5. The CDR3 length is 15 residues.

The chain is built from TRBV27 and TRBJ2-6, with 10 bases aligning to TRBD1. The CDR3 sequence is 17 residues long. The trim removed 5 bases at V and 2 bases at J, leaving 6 bases unmatched. Looked up from germline, CDR1 is MNHEY and CDR2 is SMNVEV (reference sequence). The CDR3 loop reads CASSPGTGVAGANVLTF. The CDR3, as DNA: TGTGCCAGCAGTCCCGGGACAGGGGTTGCTGGGGCCAACGTCCTGACTTTC.

The V and J genes are TRBV7-9 and TRBJ1-4; 9 bases fit TRBD1. Trimming took 3 bases from V and 8 from J; bases not matched to a gene: 4. Germline lookup yields CDR1 SEHNR and CDR2 FQNEAQ (reference sequence). This CDR3 has 14 residues. The CDR3 bases are TGTGCCAGCAGCTTCGGGACAGGGCGCGAAAAACTGTTTTTT. Amino acid sequence: CASSFGTGREKLFF. Using reference TRBV7-9 and TRBJ1-4 for the parts outside the CDR3, the full variable domain is DTGVSQNPRHKITKRGQNVTFRCDPISEHNRLYWYRQTLGQGPEFLTYFQNEAQLEKSRLLSDRFSAERPKGSFSTLEIQRTEQGDSAMYLCASSFGTGREKLFFGSGTQLSVL.

This chain uses TRBV5-1 with TRBJ1-4, with D possibly TRBD1 on 5 matching bases. V lost 0 bases, J lost 5 bases, and 14 bases lay in between. Germline loops: CDR1 SGHRS, CDR2 YFSETQ. CDR3 length equals 16 residues. The CDR3 nucleotides read TGCGCCAGCAGCTTGGGCGCCTGGGGCTCAAATGAAAAACTGTTTTTT. This encodes CASSLGAWGSNEKLFF.

The CDR3 DNA reads TGTGCCAGCGCTGCGGGCCCCTACAATGAGCAGTTCTTC. Amino acid sequence: CASAAGPYNEQFF. The chain links TRBV6-4 to TRBJ2-1; D may be TRBD2 (5 bases). This CDR3 is built from 13 residues. V was shortened by 8 bases and J by 2 bases, with 10 bases between the two germline ends. CDR1 and CDR2 from the germline V gene are MRHNA and SNTAGT.

Comment on this clone: The junction does not match germline at one end; this may be a read error. The V gene is TRBV28, the J gene TRBJ1-2; TRBD1 might be the D (5 bases). The length of the CDR3 is 14 residues. The germline CDR1 and CDR2 sequences are MDHEN and SYDVKM. This CDR3 is CVSSSTPTVFGYTF. The CDR3 DNA reads as TGTGTCAGCAGTTCAACCCCGACAGTTTTTGGCTACACCTTC.

The chain carries TRBV20-1 and TRBJ2-5; D not certain. The CDR3 contains 11 residues. V was trimmed by 5 bases and J by 2 bases, leaving 6 bases between them. The germline V gene has CDR1 DFQATT and CDR2 SNEGSKA (reference sequence). DNA for the CDR3: TGCAGTGCTCCGTCACAAGAGACCCAGTACTTC. Protein product: CSAPSQETQYF.

The V gene is TRBV2, the J gene TRBJ2-3, with TRBD2 identical over 10 bases. The CDR3 consists of 15 residues. With 4 bases clipped from V and 0 bases from J, the junction kept 1 base outside the gene matches. CDR1 and CDR2 from the germline V gene are SNHLY and FYNNEI. In DNA, the CDR3 is TGTGCCAGCAGTGGGACTAGCGGTAGCACAGATACGCAGTATTTT. It yields the protein CASSGTSGSTDTQYF. Combining the CDR3 with reference TRBV2 and TRBJ2-3 gives the whole variable domain EPEVTQTPSHQVTQMGQEVILRCVPISNHLYFYWYRQILGQKVEFLVSFYNNEISEKSEIFDDQFSVERPDGSNFTLKIRSTKLEDSAMYFCASSGTSGSTDTQYFGPGTRLTVL.

The chain is built from TRBV6-6 and TRBJ1-1; 11 bases match TRBD1. This CDR3 spans 15 amino acids. The ends lost 5 bases at V and 3 bases at J; junction bases unmatched: 5. CDR1 and CDR2 from the germline V gene are MNHNY and SVGAGI (reference sequence). The CDR3 DNA reads as TGTGCCAGCAGTCGGACAGGGGGCATGGACACTGAAGCTTTCTTT. Encoded protein: CASSRTGGMDTEAFF.

This chain joins TRBV27 and TRBJ2-6; D ambiguous. V lost 5 bases and J lost 0, with 8 bases in between. This CDR3 contains 15 residues. Germline CDR1 reads MNHEY; CDR2 reads SMNVEV (reference sequence). DNA of the CDR3: TGTGCCAGCAGTACTCCTTCCTCTGGGGCCAACGTCCTGACTTTC. Translation gives CASSTPSSGANVLTF.

CDR3 DNA: TGTGCCAGCAGCAGCCAGTACGAGCAGTACTTC. Translated, it gives CASSSQYEQYF. The chain uses TRBV27 and TRBJ2-7; D call uncertain. The CDR3 covers 11 residues. V lost 6 bases, J lost 4 bases, and 7 bases lay in between. Germline V CDR1 and CDR2: MNHEY, SMNVEV (reference sequence).

The rearrangement links TRBV19 to TRBJ2-2; D ambiguous. CDR1 LNHDA and CDR2 SQIVND come from the germline V gene (reference sequence). The CDR3 contains 15 residues. The V and J ends lost 7 bases and 3 bases respectively, with 15 bases between them. CDR3 region: CASKIEPPDTGELFF. The DNA of the CDR3 is TGTGCCAGTAAAATCGAGCCTCCGGACACCGGGGAGCTGTTTTTT.

V and J are TRBV30 and TRBJ1-1; 7 bases fit TRBD1. The CDR3 loop spans 12 amino acids. Germline values: CDR1 GTSNPN, CDR2 SVGIG (reference sequence). J was trimmed by 8 bases and V by 0 bases; bases with no gene match: 3. CDR3 in DNA: TGTGCCTGGAGTGTCCGGACAGGAGAAGCTTTCTTT. It is translated as CAWSVRTGEAFF. Full variable domain (rest looked up from reference TRBV30 and TRBJ1-1): SQTIHQWPATLVQPVGSPLSLECTVEGTSNPNLYWYRQAAGRGLQLLFYSVGIGQISSEVPQNLSASRPQDRQFILSSKKLLLSDSGFYLCAWSVRTGEAFFGQGTRLTVV.

Note on this clone: A read error may produce the germline difference seen at one junction end. The J gene is TRBJ2-2, the V gene TRBV19; 13 bases are shared with TRBD2. The germline CDR1 and CDR2 sequences are LNHDA and SQIVND (reference sequence). This CDR3 has 17 amino acids. CDR3 sequence: CTSSSGGLAGNTGELFF. For the CDR3, the DNA is TGTACCAGTAGTTCTGGGGGACTAGCGGGAAATACCGGGGAGCTGTTTTTT.

The V and J genes are TRBV7-9 and TRBJ1-4; TRBD1 aligns across 11 bases. J lost 8 bases, V lost 2 bases, and 4 bases had no gene match. The CDR3 contains 15 residues. Germline V gene data show CDR1 as SEHNR and CDR2 as FQNEAQ (reference sequence). The CDR3 DNA sequence: TGTGCCAGCAGCTTATCCGGGACAGGGGGAGAAAAACTGTTTTTT. Translation gives CASSLSGTGGEKLFF.

This sequence joins TRBV7-2 and TRBJ2-7; TRBD2 matches at 8 bases. Germline values: CDR1 SGHTA, CDR2 FQGNSA. There are 15 residues in the CDR3. Unmatched junction bases numbered 5, after V lost 1 base and J lost 3 bases. Here the CDR3 reads CASSLGGAGDYEQYF. CDR3 coding DNA: TGTGCCAGCAGCTTAGGCGGAGCGGGAGACTACGAGCAGTACTTC.

The rearrangement uses TRBV5-8 and TRBJ1-4; D is undetermined. V lost 4 bases and J lost 6, with 13 bases in between. The CDR3 consists of 14 residues. The germline V gene has CDR1 SGHTS and CDR2 YDEGEE. This CDR3 is CASSPQAADEKLFF. DNA for the CDR3: TGTGCCAGCAGCCCGCAGGCGGCTGATGAAAAACTGTTTTTT.

The V call is TRBV7-9, the J call TRBJ2-3; tentatively, D is TRBD2 (5 bases). This CDR3 comprises 16 residues. The germline V gene encodes CDR1 SEHNR and CDR2 FQNEAQ (reference sequence). Trimming pared 1 base from V and 2 bases from J, leaving 13 bases between. The CDR3 loop reads CASSLGSLGLTDTQYF. CDR3 DNA sequence: TGTGCCAGCAGCTTAGGATCGTTAGGACTCACAGATACGCAGTATTTT.

The CDR3 is CASSLRASGFSGANVLTF. For the CDR3, the DNA is TGTGCCAGCAGCTTACGGGCCTCGGGATTCTCTGGGGCCAACGTCCTGACTTTC. The rearrangement joins TRBV7-6 to TRBJ2-6, with D possibly being TRBD2 (5 bases). The ends were cut back, 2 bases at V and 0 bases at J, with 14 bases in the middle. The germline CDR1 and CDR2 sequences are SGHVS and FNYEAQ. The CDR3 length is 18 residues.

The rearrangement joins TRBV5-6 to TRBJ2-6; unclear D gene. This CDR3 has 17 residues. Per the germline V gene, CDR1 is SGHDT and CDR2 is YYEEEE. The V gene lost 1 base and the J gene lost 0 bases, with 11 bases spanning the gap. CDR3 loop: CASSLLAGTSGANVLTF. CDR3 nucleotide sequence: TGTGCCAGCAGCTTGCTCGCAGGAACCTCTGGGGCCAACGTCCTGACTTTC.

This rearrangement joins TRBV5-8 to TRBJ1-3, with D possibly being TRBD1 (6 bases). CDR3 length: 13 amino acids. Trimming took 1 base from V and 8 from J, leaving 10 bases between them. The germline V gene encodes CDR1 SGHTS and CDR2 YDEGEE. The CDR3 DNA sequence: TGTGCCAGCAGCTTGACAGGGTTGGACACCATATATTTT. As protein: CASSLTGLDTIYF.